This T cell receptor beta chain was sequenced in a study of OX40 agonist ivuxolimab in advanced cancers. Overall study context: Partial responses were achieved by three patients, one with hepatocellular carcinoma and two with cutaneous melanoma.

Findings and caveats of the study: Patients with a partial response at 0.1-3.0 mg/kg had among the lowest clonal expansion.

As for this clone: As yet, its antigen is unknown.

Clones were read by immunoSEQ multiplex PCR, and TCRdb kept only the in-frame ones, dropping some. In the table there are about 73,000 clones, around nine tenths of which are singletons. This sequence originates from an adult with an advanced solid tumor such as melanoma, head and neck, liver or kidney cancer. The starting material was CD4+ or CD8+ T cells sorted from blood, obtained in a trial of the OX40 agonist ivuxolimab.

The CDR3 region is CASSSPSGRTDEQFF. In DNA, the CDR3 is TGTGCCAGCAGTTCCCCCAGCGGGAGAACCGATGAGCAGTTCTTC. V is TRBV28 and J is TRBJ2-1, with 8 bases aligning to TRBD2. The CDR3 runs to 15 residues. V lost 4 bases, J lost 8 bases, and 10 bases stayed unmatched. CDR1 is MDHEN and CDR2 is SYDVKM in the germline V gene.